Following are 29 T cell receptor beta chains from one sample sequenced in a study of cytomegalovirus exposure and HLA in healthy donors. Amplification used 60 Vbeta primers and 13 Jbeta primers. Produced via immunoSEQ multiplex PCR; TCRdb's table is partial and in-frame only. The sample records under 150,000 clones, 81% being singletons. Sequencing was carried out using PBMCs. The receptors derive from a man aged 18 to 35 in good health and CMV-seronegative.

V is TRBV11-3 and J is TRBJ2-2; D gene unclear. The germline V gene encodes CDR1 SGHNT and CDR2 YENEEA. V was pared by 5 bases and J by 2 bases, with 9 bases between. The CDR3 loop spans 14 amino acids. The CDR3 DNA follows: TGTGCCAGCAGCGGAGCACGTAACACCGGGGAGCTGTTTTTT. Protein product: CASSGARNTGELFF.

The rearrangement uses TRBV13 and TRBJ2-3, with D perhaps matching TRBD2 (6 bases). The CDR3 consists of 15 residues. CDR1 is PRHDT, CDR2 FYEKMQ, per germline (reference sequence). The V and J ends lost 3 bases and 5 bases respectively, with 15 bases between them. The DNA of the CDR3 is TGTGCCAGCAGCTTCGCTAGCGATTTTAAAGATACGCAGTATTTT. Its translation: CASSFASDFKDTQYF.

For this clone: Other DNA sequences in the sample encode the same CDR3. This chain joins TRBV5-1 and TRBJ2-7; TRBD2 matches 14 bases. The germline CDR1 and CDR2 sequences are SGHRS and YFSETQ. The CDR3 has 17 residues. Trimming took 3 bases from V and 4 from J; bases not matched to a gene: 9. The CDR3 DNA sequence: TGCGCCAGCAGCTACGGGACTAGCGGGGGAAGCTCTTACGAGCAGTACTTC. It encodes CASSYGTSGGSSYEQYF.

The gene calls are TRBV6-5 and TRBJ2-1; TRBD1 matches at 12 bases. This CDR3 contains 15 residues. Germline V gene lookup returns CDR1 MNHEY and CDR2 SVGAGI. With V trimmed by 6 bases and J by 6 bases, 6 bases remained unmatched. CDR3 in DNA: TGTGCCAGCAGCCAAAAGGGACAGGGGGCCAATGAGCAGTTCTTC. It codes for CASSQKGQGANEQFF.

The V gene is TRBV5-1, the J gene TRBJ2-5; possible D gene TRBD1, 5 bases. This CDR3 region has 17 residues. V lost 4 bases, J lost 0 bases, and 19 bases lay in between. Germline lookup yields CDR1 SGHRS and CDR2 YFSETQ. The CDR3 is CASSAGVGHLDQETQYF. As DNA, the CDR3 is TGCGCCAGCAGCGCTGGGGTTGGACACCTCGACCAAGAGACCCAGTACTTC.

V is TRBV12-5 and J is TRBJ2-7; TRBD2 is a possible D gene (7 bases). This CDR3 comprises 15 residues. The germline V gene has CDR1 LGHNT and CDR2 FRNRAP. Trimming cost V 1 base and J 3 bases, with 13 bases left between them. The CDR3 sequence is CASGLATGRGYEQYF. The CDR3 DNA reads TGTGCTAGTGGTTTGGCAACAGGGAGGGGCTACGAGCAGTACTTC.

The chain couples TRBV19 to TRBJ2-7, with D possibly matching TRBD2 (6 bases). Germline CDR1 reads LNHDA; CDR2 reads SQIVND (reference sequence). Trimming pared 4 bases from V and 2 bases from J, leaving 18 bases between. The CDR3 consists of 16 residues. The CDR3 here is CASSTSSRRGTYEQYF. CDR3 bases: TGTGCCAGTAGTACCAGTTCGCGGCGGGGAACCTACGAGCAGTACTTC.

The chain employs TRBV5-8 and TRBJ1-2, with no clear D. V shed 4 bases and J shed 8 bases, with 15 bases lying between them. The V gene's germline CDR1 is SGHTS and CDR2 YDEGEE. The CDR3 runs 13 residues. The CDR3 nucleotides read TGTGCCAGCAGCCGGACCAGTGAGGGAGGCTACACCTTC. As protein: CASSRTSEGGYTF.

V gene TRBV7-9 combines with J gene TRBJ1-5, with D perhaps TRBD1 (6 bases). CDR3 length: 15 amino acids. CDR1 and CDR2 (germline): SEHNR, FQNEAQ (reference sequence). V lost 4 bases, J lost 5 bases, and 15 bases lay in between. CDR3 DNA sequence: TGTGCCAGCAGCTCGCTACAGGGCTCCTATCAGCCCCAGCATTTT. Its translation: CASSSLQGSYQPQHF.

J is TRBJ2-7 and V is TRBV18; 12 bases agree with TRBD1. The CDR3 is 15 residues long. The germline V gene has CDR1 KGHSH and CDR2 LQKENI. J gave up 3 bases and V 6 bases, and 6 bases lay outside the gene matches. For the CDR3, the DNA is TGTGCCAGCTCCCTCGGGACAGGGGGCGACTACGAGCAGTACTTC. It specifies CASSLGTGGDYEQYF.

This chain links TRBV9 with TRBJ2-5; TRBD1 agrees at 9 bases. J was trimmed by 7 bases and V by 3 bases; bases with no gene match: 1. The CDR3 extends over 12 amino acids. The V gene's germline CDR1 is SGDLS and CDR2 YYNGEE. Here the CDR3 reads CASSGQGGTQYF. DNA for the CDR3: TGTGCCAGCAGCGGACAGGGGGGGACCCAGTACTTC.

The table lists this clone with a few counts. The chain has TRBV6-5 and TRBJ1-2; the D gene is possibly TRBD1 (5 bases). The germline V gene encodes CDR1 MNHEY and CDR2 SVGAGI. The CDR3 consists of 14 residues. Trimming stripped 4 bases from V and 7 bases from J, with 16 bases between. This CDR3 is CASSFREGRGGYTF. The DNA for the CDR3 is TGTGCCAGCAGTTTTCGGGAGGGGCGCGGTGGCTACACCTTC.

The chain couples TRBV12-5 to TRBJ2-3, with 11 bases that match TRBD2. Germline-derived CDR1 and CDR2 are LGHNT and FRNRAP. With V trimmed by 4 bases and J by 2 bases, 5 bases remained unmatched. This CDR3 has 16 residues. The CDR3 DNA follows: TGTGCTAGTGGTTCCTTAGCGGGGGGGTACACAGATACGCAGTATTTT. Protein sequence: CASGSLAGGYTDTQYF.

The J gene is TRBJ1-1, the V gene TRBV7-7; no clear D. Per the germline V gene, CDR1 is SSHAT and CDR2 is FNYEAQ (reference sequence). The CDR3 is made up of 10 amino acids. V was pared by 11 bases and J by 3 bases, with 7 bases between. CDR3 in amino acids: CAARDTEAFF. The DNA of the CDR3 is TGTGCCGCCCGGGACACTGAAGCTTTCTTT.

The chain has TRBV7-8 and TRBJ1-5; D may be TRBD1 (5 bases). Trimming removed 5 bases from V and 3 bases from J, with 20 bases in between. Germline loops: CDR1 SGHVS, CDR2 FQNEAQ. This CDR3 spans 17 amino acids. This CDR3 reads CASSHTSGSRNNQPQHF. The CDR3 DNA follows: TGTGCCAGCAGCCATACATCAGGGTCAAGAAACAATCAGCCCCAGCATTTT.

This rearrangement joins TRBV9 to TRBJ2-7, with 7 bases aligning to TRBD2. The trim removed 7 bases at V and 2 bases at J, leaving 9 bases unmatched. Germline-derived CDR1 and CDR2 are SGDLS and YYNGEE. The CDR3 is made up of 14 amino acids. The CDR3 nucleotides are TGTGCCAGCGGGAGCGGGGACGGTGCCTACGAGCAGTACTTC. As protein: CASGSGDGAYEQYF. The whole variable domain, remainder taken from reference TRBV9 and TRBJ2-7, is DSGVTQTPKHLITATGQRVTLRCSPRSGDLSVYWYQQSLDQGLQFLIQYYNGEERAKGNILERFSAQQFPDLHSELNLSSLELGDSALYFCASGSGDGAYEQYFGPGTRLTVT.

The CDR3 DNA reads as TGCGCCAGCAGCCAAGAGCGAAGTTACGAGCAGTACTTC. Protein product: CASSQERSYEQYF. The V call is TRBV4-3, the J call TRBJ2-7; no reliable D call. The V end lost 0 bases, the J end lost 4 bases, and 7 bases lay between the germline ends. Germline-derived CDR1 and CDR2 are LGHNA and YSLEER. This CDR3 comprises 13 residues.

The V gene is TRBV4-2, the J gene TRBJ1-6; the D is unclear. CDR3 length: 15 amino acids. Germline values: CDR1 LGHNA, CDR2 YNFKEQ. V dropped 0 bases and J dropped 7 bases, with 10 bases sitting between them. The DNA of the CDR3 is TGTGCCAGCAGCCAAGAAACAGAGAGAAATTCACCCCTCCACTTT. It codes for CASSQETERNSPLHF.

This rearrangement joins TRBV25-1 to TRBJ1-2, with D unclear. Germline CDR1 and CDR2: MGHDK and SYGVNS. V was pared by 6 bases and J by 8 bases, with 13 bases between. This CDR3 comprises 12 residues. The CDR3 nucleotides are TGTGCCAGCAGCGCGGACTCCTTCGGCTACACCTTC. It codes for CASSADSFGYTF.

The CDR3 sequence: CASSLAQGGGYGYTF. CDR3 coding DNA: TGTGCCAGCAGTTTAGCACAGGGTGGAGGATATGGCTACACCTTC. The J gene is TRBJ1-2, the V gene TRBV27, with a tentative D call TRBD1 (6 bases). The CDR3 has 15 amino acids. V was pared by 2 bases and J by 5 bases, with 15 bases between. Germline V lookup: CDR1 MNHEY, CDR2 SMNVEV (reference sequence).

Points on this clone: The sample holds other DNA sequences that translate to the same CDR3. The CDR3 loop reads CASSLGGTDSYEQYF. CDR3 nucleotides: TGTGCCAGCAGCTTAGGTGGGACAGACTCCTACGAGCAGTACTTC. The chain combines TRBV11-3 with TRBJ2-7; 7 nucleotides line up with TRBD1. CDR1 and CDR2 (germline): SGHNT, YENEEA. The V segment lost 1 base and the J segment 0 bases; nucleotides outside the gene matches: 3. The CDR3 spans 15 residues.

The count of this clone is one. The chain is built from TRBV2 and TRBJ2-5, with TRBD1 matching over 8 bases. The J call may be wrong; the DNA end is better matched by TRBJ2-7. The CDR3 totals 17 residues. The germline CDR1 and CDR2 sequences are SNHLY and FYNNEI. Here the CDR3 DNA reads TGTGCCAGCAGTCCCACAGGGGGGCAGAGCTTCTCCTACGAGCAGTACTTC. Its translation: CASSPTGGQSFSYEQYF.

The chain combines TRBV6-5 with TRBJ1-5; 8 positions agree with TRBD1. CDR1 MNHEY and CDR2 SVGAGI come from the germline V gene. The V and J ends lost 5 bases and 5 bases, in that order; junction bases with no gene match: 8. This CDR3 comprises 15 residues. The CDR3 loop reads CASSKRQGKDQPQHF. CDR3 nucleotides: TGTGCCAGCAGTAAACGACAGGGGAAGGATCAGCCCCAGCATTTT.

This chain joins TRBV7-2 and TRBJ1-1; TRBD1 is a possible D gene (6 bases). The CDR3 covers 12 residues. CDR1 and CDR2 from the germline V gene are SGHTA and FQGNSA. Trimming removed 5 bases from V and 14 bases from J, with 18 bases in between. The CDR3, as DNA: TGTGCCAGCAGCCTAAGTCAGGGGACACGCTTCTTT. Residues: CASSLSQGTRFF.

This chain connects TRBV11-2 to TRBJ2-7, with D maybe TRBD2 (5 bases). The ends were cut back, 0 bases at V and 5 bases at J, with 17 bases in the middle. Germline values: CDR1 SGHAT, CDR2 FQNNGV. The CDR3 contains 16 residues. The CDR3 bases are TGTGCCAGCAGCTTAGATCGGGCAGTGGGGAGCGACGAGCAGTACTTC. This gives the protein CASSLDRAVGSDEQYF.

This clone was seen more than once but under ten times. This chain links TRBV6-6 with TRBJ1-2; 9 nucleotides match TRBD1. Trimming removed 5 bases from V and 8 bases from J; junction bases left unmatched: 6. The CDR3 extends over 13 amino acids. Germline V gives CDR1 MNHNY, CDR2 SVGAGI (reference sequence). The CDR3 region is CASSKDRGRGYTF. CDR3 in DNA: TGTGCCAGCAGTAAAGACAGGGGGAGAGGCTACACCTTC.

V usage is TRBV19 and J usage is TRBJ1-3; TRBD1 agrees at 7 bases. The CDR3 is 16 residues long. J was trimmed by 3 bases and V by 4 bases; bases with no gene match: 9. Germline V CDR1 and CDR2: LNHDA, SQIVND (reference sequence). In DNA form, the CDR3 reads TGTGCCAGTAGTAAGGGGACACAGGGGCTTGGAAACACCATATATTTT. This sequence encodes CASSKGTQGLGNTIYF. Full variable domain (rest looked up from reference TRBV19 and TRBJ1-3): DGGITQSPKYLFRKEGQNVTLSCEQNLNHDAMYWYRQDPGQGLRLIYYSQIVNDFQKGDIAEGYSVSREKKESFPLTVTSAQKNPTAFYLCASSKGTQGLGNTIYFGEGSWLTVV.

The V call is TRBV18, the J call TRBJ2-4; 11 positions agree with TRBD2. This CDR3 has 17 residues. Germline V lookup: CDR1 KGHSH, CDR2 LQKENI. V was clipped by 3 bases and J by 2 bases; unmatched bases: 6. The DNA of the CDR3 is TGTGCCAGCTCACCCCTTAGCGGGGGGGCGCCCAAAAACATTCAGTACTTC. Amino acids: CASSPLSGGAPKNIQYF.

The chain links TRBV11-2 to TRBJ1-6, with 7 bases identical to TRBD1. Trimming took 5 bases from V and 5 from J; bases not matched to a gene: 3. The CDR3 is 14 residues long. Germline V gene lookup returns CDR1 SGHAT and CDR2 FQNNGV. The CDR3 DNA reads as TGTGCCAGCAGCCGGACAGGAAATAATTCACCCCTCCACTTT. This translates into CASSRTGNNSPLHF.